These T cell receptor beta chains were read from a single sample in a study of beta chain features in type 1 diabetes. Sequencing was performed with immunoSEQ multiplex PCR; in TCRdb, only in-frame clones are kept and a portion is missing. The table lists hundreds of thousands of clones, roughly an eighth of them singletons. The sample taken for sequencing was naive CD4+ T cells from blood. Receptors were obtained from a man younger than 35 with type 1 diabetes. Each CDR3 is given with its conserved first and last residue. Each record gives: clone size, V gene, D gene, J gene, CDR3 DNA, CDR3 protein. D genes are given only for firm matches. Clone size is shown for a subset of rows, as once, few, many or a class of expanded clone.

few,TRBV10-3,TRBD2,TRBJ2-1,TGTGCCCACCAAGAAAGCGGGAGCAATGAGCAGTTCTTC,CAHQESGSNEQFF
.,TRBV10-3,.,TRBJ1-2,TGTGCCTCAGGCGCCCATGCCGACAACTATGGCTACACCTTC,CASGAHADNYGYTF
few,TRBV5-1,.,TRBJ2-2,TGCGCCAGCAGACTGAGCAGGGTTACCGGGGAGCTGTTTTTT,CASRLSRVTGELFF
.,TRBV18,TRBD2,TRBJ2-3,TGTGCCAGCTCATCCGGACTAGCGGGGGAGACAGATACGCAGTATTTT,CASSSGLAGETDTQYF
.,TRBV6-5,.,TRBJ1-6,TGTGCCAGCCGCCCGGGGGAATCACCCCTCCACTTT,CASRPGESPLHF
few,TRBV6-1,.,TRBJ2-1,TGTGCCAGCAGAGACCGGAGCTCCTACAATGAGCAGTTCTTC,CASRDRSSYNEQFF
few,TRBV9,.,TRBJ1-5,TGTGCCAGCAGCGTAGATTTGGAGGTCTTCAATCAGCCCCAGCATTTT,CASSVDLEVFNQPQHF
.,TRBV4-2,.,TRBJ1-4,TGTGCCAGCAGCCGGGAGAAAACTAATGAAAAACTGTTTTTT,CASSREKTNEKLFF
.,TRBV23-1,TRBD2,TRBJ2-3,TGCGCCAGCAGTCAAGGTCCTAGCGGGAGTATCTATGGCACAGATACGCAGTATTTT,CASSQGPSGSIYGTDTQYF
.,TRBV25-1,.,TRBJ2-2,TGTGCCAGCTCGGACGGGAACACCGGGGAGCTGTTTTTT,CASSDGNTGELFF
.,TRBV30,.,TRBJ1-5,TGTGCCTGGACGGGGGGGACTAATCAGCCCCAGCATTTT,CAWTGGTNQPQHF
.,TRBV30,TRBD2,TRBJ2-1,TGTGCCTGGGCGGGCGGGGGGCCTAGCGATTACAATGAGCAGTTCTTC,CAWAGGGPSDYNEQFF
.,TRBV7-2,TRBD1,TRBJ2-7,TGTGCCAGCAGCCGGGGACAGGACTACGAGCAGTACTTC,CASSRGQDYEQYF
few,TRBV5-6,TRBD2,TRBJ2-1,TGTGCCAGCAGCTCCAGACTAGCGGGGGGCTGGTACAATGAGCAGTTCTTC,CASSSRLAGGWYNEQFF
.,TRBV7-2,.,TRBJ2-7,TGTGCCAGCAGCTTAGGGTCAGGGAAAGGCTACGAGCAGTACTTC,CASSLGSGKGYEQYF
few,TRBV10-3,TRBD1,TRBJ1-1,TGTGCCATCGGGACAGGGGGCACTGAAGCTTTCTTT,CAIGTGGTEAFF
few,TRBV30,TRBD1,TRBJ1-5,TGTGCCTGGAGTGCGGGGACAGCCAATCAGCCCCAGCATTTT,CAWSAGTANQPQHF
.,TRBV7-2,TRBD1,TRBJ2-1,TGTGCCAGCAGCCGCGTTGGACAGGGGAACAATGAGCAGTTCTTC,CASSRVGQGNNEQFF
.,TRBV6-1,.,TRBJ2-2,TGTGCCAGCAGTGAAAACCCTAGACTACGGGCGGAGGAGCTGTTTTTT,CASSENPRLRAEELFF
.,TRBV4-1,.,TRBJ1-4,TGCGCCAGCAGCCAGACCCAGGGTGAAAAACTGTTTTTT,CASSQTQGEKLFF
few,TRBV4-2,.,TRBJ2-3,TGTGCCAGCAGCCAATTGGGGGCAAGCACAGATACGCAGTATTTT,CASSQLGASTDTQYF
few,TRBV30,TRBD1,TRBJ1-1,TGTGCCTGGAGTGCGGGACAGTTCTTCACTGAAGCTTTCTTT,CAWSAGQFFTEAFF